Below, 9 T cell receptor beta chains from the same sample are listed, as sequenced in a study of blood T cell repertoires in COVID-19. The data were produced by immunoSEQ multiplex PCR, yet TCRdb's version contains in-frame clones alone and is incomplete. The sample consists of under 85,000 clones, over 80% of them appearing once. The sequencing input was peripheral blood. The receptors were sampled from a human donor in a cohort sampled during active COVID-19.

The V gene is TRBV5-5, the J gene TRBJ2-7; D may be TRBD1 (6 bases). The V and J ends lost 5 bases and 2 bases respectively, with 11 bases between them. CDR3 length: 13 residues. CDR1 is SGHKS, CDR2 YYEKEE, per germline (reference sequence). As DNA, the CDR3 is TGTGCCAGCAGTCCTGGACAGACCTACGAGCAGTACTTC. Translation gives CASSPGQTYEQYF.

In DNA, the CDR3 is TGTGCCAGCAGTCGACAGGGAAGATATGGCTACACCTTC. The encoded protein is CASSRQGRYGYTF. The J gene is TRBJ1-2, the V gene TRBV7-9, with 7 bases matching TRBD1. Trimming removed 6 bases from V and 5 bases from J; junction bases left unmatched: 6. The CDR3 consists of 13 residues. CDR1 SEHNR and CDR2 FQNEAQ come from the germline V gene (reference sequence).

This rearrangement joins TRBV3-1 (or the pseudogene TRBV3-2) to TRBJ1-4; D possibly corresponds to TRBD1 (6 bases). Germline V gene sequence: CDR1 LGHDT, CDR2 YNNKEL (reference sequence). The CDR3 contains 17 residues. Trimming stripped 4 bases from V and 8 bases from J, with 23 bases between. CDR3 DNA: TGTGCCAGCAGCCCCCAGACAGGCCAGGGAGAGAGGGAAAAACTGTTTTTT. Translating gives CASSPQTGQGEREKLFF.

This clone was counted ten times or more. The chain has TRBV6-5 and TRBJ2-7; D is perhaps TRBD2 (5 bases). The CDR3 has 14 residues. Germline V gives CDR1 MNHEY, CDR2 SVGAGI. The V end lost 6 bases, the J end lost 3 bases, and 15 bases lay between the germline ends. CDR3 protein: CASSPAGSGYEQYF. DNA of the CDR3: TGTGCCAGCAGCCCCGCGGGTTCCGGCTACGAGCAGTACTTC.

The chain couples TRBV24-1 to TRBJ2-2, with D perhaps matching TRBD1 (5 bases). V was trimmed by 2 bases and J by 2 bases, leaving 11 bases between them. This CDR3 has 16 residues. Germline V lookup: CDR1 KGHDR, CDR2 SFDVKD. In DNA, the CDR3 is TGTGCCACCAGTGATTCAGGCAGGGTTAACACCGGGGAGCTGTTTTTT. It specifies CATSDSGRVNTGELFF.

The CDR3 region is CASSQSIGGIQETQYF. The CDR3 bases are TGTGCCAGCAGCCAATCAATCGGGGGTATACAAGAGACCCAGTACTTC. The rearrangement joins TRBV4-2 to TRBJ2-5; possible D gene TRBD2, 6 bases. In germline, CDR1 is LGHNA, CDR2 YNFKEQ. The CDR3 is 16 residues long. V lost 2 bases to trimming and J lost 2 bases, with 15 bases between them.

This chain joins TRBV27 and TRBJ2-1; 7 bases line up with TRBD1. J gave up 4 bases and V 8 bases, and 17 bases lay outside the gene matches. The germline V gene encodes CDR1 MNHEY and CDR2 SMNVEV (reference sequence). CDR3 length: 17 amino acids. The CDR3 DNA reads as TGTGCCAGCCGACTAAATCCCGGTCAGGGGGTTTACAATGAGCAGTTCTTC. This encodes CASRLNPGQGVYNEQFF.

The chain uses TRBV7-2 and TRBJ1-3; tentative D call: TRBD1 (6 bases). There are 19 residues in the CDR3. Germline CDR1 reads SGHTA; CDR2 reads FQGNSA. The germline V and J ends were trimmed by 5 bases and 0 bases, with 23 bases remaining between them. Here the CDR3 DNA reads TGTGCCAGCAGCCCTCGACAGGTGCCTCTCCGCGCCTCTGGAAACACCATATATTTT. Protein product: CASSPRQVPLRASGNTIYF. The variable domain in full, completed from reference TRBV7-2 and TRBJ1-3, reads GAGVSQSPSNKVTEKGKDVELRCDPISGHTALYWYRQSLGQGLEFLIYFQGNSAPDKSGLPSDRFSAERTGGSVSTLTIQRTQQEDSAVYLCASSPRQVPLRASGNTIYFGEGSWLTVV.

The chain uses TRBV5-1 and TRBJ2-7; D might be TRBD2 (5 bases). CDR3 length: 15 amino acids. The V gene's germline CDR1 is SGHRS and CDR2 YFSETQ. V was shortened by 0 bases and J by 4 bases, with 14 bases between the two germline ends. CDR3 in amino acids: CASSLAAGTEYEQYF. CDR3 DNA: TGCGCCAGCAGCTTGGCCGCGGGCACGGAGTACGAGCAGTACTTC.